There are a few counts of the clone carrying this T cell receptor (beta chain). The antigen is not known. The data were taken from a study of cytomegalovirus exposure and HLA in healthy donors. 13 Jbeta primers and 60 Vbeta primers were used for the PCR. Using immunoSEQ multiplex PCR, the repertoire was profiled, and TCRdb retains in-frame clones only, with some absent. The sample holds approximately 190,000 clones, over 65% seen once. Regarding the study as a whole: The study put under 200 TCR beta chains on its list as cytomegalovirus-associated.

The TCR comes from a woman in her 30s in good health and CMV-seronegative. The sequenced material came from PBMCs.

CDR3 sequence reads: CASSYIAGRDYGYTF. In DNA, the CDR3 is TGTGCCAGCAGTTACATAGCAGGGAGGGACTATGGCTACACCTTC. This chain links TRBV6-6 with TRBJ1-2, with a tentative D call TRBD1 (5 bases). V lost 2 bases and J lost 3, with 13 bases in between. This CDR3 spans 15 amino acids. Germline loops: CDR1 MNHNY, CDR2 SVGAGI (reference sequence).